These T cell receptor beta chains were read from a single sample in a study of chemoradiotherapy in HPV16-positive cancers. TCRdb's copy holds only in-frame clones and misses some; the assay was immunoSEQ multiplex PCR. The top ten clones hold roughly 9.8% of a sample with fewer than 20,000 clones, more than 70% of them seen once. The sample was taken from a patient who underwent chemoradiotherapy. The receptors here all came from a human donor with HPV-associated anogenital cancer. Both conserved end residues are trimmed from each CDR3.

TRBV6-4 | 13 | ASSDSSGGNNEQF
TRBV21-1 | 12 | ASRGAIGAYEQY
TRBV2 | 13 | ASSLDPRRMDEQF
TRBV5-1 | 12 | ASSLRDRGYGYT
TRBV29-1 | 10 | SVDRRYYGYT
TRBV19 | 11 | ASTHDRNQPQH
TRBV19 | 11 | ASSSPGSGKAF
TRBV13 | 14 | ASSLQGPPLGNEQF
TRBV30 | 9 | AWSKSPEAF
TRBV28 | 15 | ASTLTGREGLGQPQH
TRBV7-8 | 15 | ASSTDRGSRSNQPQH
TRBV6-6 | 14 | ASSSRQGTRTGELF
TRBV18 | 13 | ASSPEQGLGYEQY
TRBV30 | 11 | AWSVLLLYGYT
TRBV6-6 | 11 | ASRQGGAYGYT
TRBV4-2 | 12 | ASSQQTGSYEQY
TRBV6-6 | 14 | ASSNRLAGGDNEQF
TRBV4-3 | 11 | ASSRDREGGYT
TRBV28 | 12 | ASIPGGTTGGYT
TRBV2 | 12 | ASRDRGEFSPLH
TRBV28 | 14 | ASTPAGGFGANVLT
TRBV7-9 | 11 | ASSSKGRDGYT
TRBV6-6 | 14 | ASSPRTSGIYNEQF
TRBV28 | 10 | ASIQGATEAF
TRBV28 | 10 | ASSQPVGEQF
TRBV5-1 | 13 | ASSLGRSSTDTQY
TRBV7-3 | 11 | ASSSPGRTEAF
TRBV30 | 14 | AWNRPRGQGTYEQY
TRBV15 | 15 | ATSRDRPSEGWYGYT
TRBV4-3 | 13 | ASSQEVQGIYGYT
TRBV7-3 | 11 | ASSLNSVGELF
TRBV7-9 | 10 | ASSLHSREQY
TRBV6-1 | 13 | ASSESSRGNQPQH
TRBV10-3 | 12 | AISDSFLSYEQY
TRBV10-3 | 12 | AISEPGGNTEAF
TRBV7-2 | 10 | ASSPNGYEQY
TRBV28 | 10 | ASSLSGLTLH
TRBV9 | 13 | ASSAGGSRSYEQY
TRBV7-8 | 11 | ASSLVGDYEQY
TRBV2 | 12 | ASSEGGQGYGYT
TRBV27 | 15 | ASSSENGPLRTDTQY
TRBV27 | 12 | ASSLSVPVRGYT